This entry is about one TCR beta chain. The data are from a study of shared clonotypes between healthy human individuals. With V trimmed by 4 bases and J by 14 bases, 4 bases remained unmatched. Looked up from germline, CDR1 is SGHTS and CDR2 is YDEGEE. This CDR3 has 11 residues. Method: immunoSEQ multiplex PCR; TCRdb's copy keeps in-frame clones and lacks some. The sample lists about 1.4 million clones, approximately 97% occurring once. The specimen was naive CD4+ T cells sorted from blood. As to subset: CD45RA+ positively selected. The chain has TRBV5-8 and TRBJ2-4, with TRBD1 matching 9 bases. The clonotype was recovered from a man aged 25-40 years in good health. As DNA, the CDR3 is TGTGCCAGCAGCGTAGGGACAGGGAAGTACTTC. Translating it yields CASSVGTGKYF.